The text below deals with one T cell receptor (beta chain). In the original processing: Amplifying reference gene primers gave estimates of nucleated cell counts. Using immunoSEQ multiplex PCR, the repertoire was profiled, and TCRdb retains in-frame clones only, with some absent. The V and J calls and clone size are taken from that table; D and trimming were inferred from the DNA. Here the sample spans 250,000 to 300,000 clones, almost 90% being singletons. The data stem from a study of blood T cell repertoires in COVID-19. From germline, CDR1 is SEHNR and CDR2 FQNEAQ (reference sequence). The CDR3 loop spans 14 amino acids. The V end was cut by 8 bases, the J end by 2 bases, with 12 bases between. Seattle's enrolled individuals joined amid active infection and were then monitored longitudinally.

Input material: peripheral blood. This sequence originates from an older woman with COVID-19, enrolled during active disease. V is TRBV7-9 and J is TRBJ2-2, with TRBD2 as a possible D gene (7 bases). The CDR3 protein is CASGGGANTGELFF. The CDR3 region has the DNA TGTGCCAGCGGGGGGGGCGCTAACACCGGGGAGCTGTTTTTT.